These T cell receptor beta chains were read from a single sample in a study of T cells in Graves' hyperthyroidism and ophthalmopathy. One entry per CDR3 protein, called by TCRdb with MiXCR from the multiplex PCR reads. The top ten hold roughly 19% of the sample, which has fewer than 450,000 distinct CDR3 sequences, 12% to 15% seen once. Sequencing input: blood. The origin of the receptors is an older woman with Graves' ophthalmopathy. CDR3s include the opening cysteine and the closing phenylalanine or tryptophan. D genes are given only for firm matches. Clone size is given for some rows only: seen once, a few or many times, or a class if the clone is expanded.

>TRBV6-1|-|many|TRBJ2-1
TGTGCCAGCAGAAGCGGTCTTTCCCCCCACAATGAGCAGTTCTTC
CASRSGLSPHNEQFF
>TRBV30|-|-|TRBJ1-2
TGTGCCTGGAGCGCTACGGGATCCTATGGCTACACCTTC
CAWSATGSYGYTF
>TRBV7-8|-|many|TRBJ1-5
TGTGCCAGCAGCTTAGGGCAGCTATATAGCAATCAGCCCCAGCATTTT
CASSLGQLYSNQPQHF
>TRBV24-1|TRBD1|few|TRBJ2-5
TGTGCCGCCGGGACAGGTGAGACCCAGTACTTC
CAAGTGETQYF
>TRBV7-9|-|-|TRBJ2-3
TGTGCCAGCAGGGGGGAGAACGCAGATACGCAGTATTTT
CASRGENADTQYF
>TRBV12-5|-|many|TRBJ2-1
TGTGCTAGTGGTTTGGTACGGGGCGGGGCCTCTTTCAATGAGCAGTTCTTC
CASGLVRGGASFNEQFF
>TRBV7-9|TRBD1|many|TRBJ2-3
TGTGCCAGCAGCAATCCTCACGGGACAGGAGGAGATACGCAGTATTTT
CASSNPHGTGGDTQYF
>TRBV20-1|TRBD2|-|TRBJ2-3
TGCAGTGCTAGCCTCAGGACTAGCGGGAAGACAGATACGCAGTATTTT
CSASLRTSGKTDTQYF
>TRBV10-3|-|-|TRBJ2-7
TGTGCCATCAGTGGACGGGACGGATCCTACGAGCAGTACTTC
CAISGRDGSYEQYF
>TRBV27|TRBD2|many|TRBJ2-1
TGTGCCAGCAGACTCGACGGACTAGCGGGGTACAATGAGCAGTTCTTC
CASRLDGLAGYNEQFF
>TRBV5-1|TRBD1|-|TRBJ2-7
TGCGCCAGCAGCCCCGAGGGGGGGACAGGGGGCGACGAGCAGTACTTC
CASSPEGGTGGDEQYF
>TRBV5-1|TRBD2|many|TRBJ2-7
TGCGCCAGCAGCTCTAGCGGAGGTGCCTACGAGCAGTACTTC
CASSSSGGAYEQYF
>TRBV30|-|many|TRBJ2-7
TGTGCCTCCGGAAGAACCTACGAGCAGTACTTC
CASGRTYEQYF
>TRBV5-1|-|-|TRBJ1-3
TGCGCCAGCAGCTTGGGACCGGGGACTGGAAACACCATATATTTT
CASSLGPGTGNTIYF
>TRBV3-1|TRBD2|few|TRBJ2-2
TGTGCCAGCAGCAGGGCTTATCCGGGACTAGCGGGAACGAACACCGGGGAGCTGTTTTTT
CASSRAYPGLAGTNTGELFF
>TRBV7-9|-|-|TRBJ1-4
TGTGCCAGCAGCTTCACCGGGGCCAATGAAAAACTGTTTTTT
CASSFTGANEKLFF
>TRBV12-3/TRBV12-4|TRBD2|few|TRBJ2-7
TGTGCCAGCAGCCCCGGGGGGGGGGTTTACGAGCAGTACTTC
CASSPGGGVYEQYF
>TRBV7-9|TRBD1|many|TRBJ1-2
TGTGCCAGCAGCGTTCGGACAGGACATGGCTACACCTTC
CASSVRTGHGYTF
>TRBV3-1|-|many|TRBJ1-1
TGTGCCAGCAGCCAAGTTCTCCGGGGGGGGGACACTGAAGCTTTCTTT
CASSQVLRGGDTEAFF
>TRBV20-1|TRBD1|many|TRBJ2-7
TGCAGTGCTAGGGACTTCAGGGGGCATTCCTACGAGCAGTACTTC
CSARDFRGHSYEQYF
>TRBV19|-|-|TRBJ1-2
TGTGCCAGTAGTATAGTTTCACCCAGCAATGGCTACACCTTC
CASSIVSPSNGYTF
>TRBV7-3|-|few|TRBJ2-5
TGTGCCAGCAGCTTCCCAGGGGAAGAGACCCAGTACTTC
CASSFPGEETQYF
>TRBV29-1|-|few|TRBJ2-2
TGCAGCGTTCGCCGGGGGAACACCGGGGAGCTGTTTTTT
CSVRRGNTGELFF
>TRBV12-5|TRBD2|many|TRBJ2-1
TGTGCTAGTGGTTTGTCGCAAGCGGGAACGACGTCCTACAATGAGCAGTTCTTC
CASGLSQAGTTSYNEQFF
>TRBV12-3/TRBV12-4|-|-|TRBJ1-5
TGTGCCAGCAGGGAGAGGGGCCCGGGTTTGCCCCAGCATTTT
CASRERGPGLPQHF
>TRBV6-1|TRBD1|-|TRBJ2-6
TGTGCCAGCAGTGCCCACAGGGGGCCACCCTCTGGGGCCAACGTCCTGACTTTC
CASSAHRGPPSGANVLTF
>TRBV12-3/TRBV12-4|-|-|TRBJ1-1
TGTGCCAGCAGTCTCTTCATGGGTGAAGCTTTCTTT
CASSLFMGEAFF
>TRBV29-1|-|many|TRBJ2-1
TGCAGCGTTGTGCCACTAAATGAGCAGTTCTTC
CSVVPLNEQFF
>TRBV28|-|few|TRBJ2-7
TGTGCCAGCAGAGGAGACTCCCCAGTTCGCTACGAGCAGTACTTC
CASRGDSPVRYEQYF
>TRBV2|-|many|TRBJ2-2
TGTGCCAGCGGAGTACAGGGAACCGGGGAGCTGTTTTTT
CASGVQGTGELFF
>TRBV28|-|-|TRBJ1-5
TGTGCCAGCAGTTTAGGTGGAGGGAGCACGCCCCAGCATTTT
CASSLGGGSTPQHF
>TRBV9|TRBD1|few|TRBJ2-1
TGTGCCAACAGCGTAGCTTACAGGGGGAATGAGCAGTTCTTC
CANSVAYRGNEQFF
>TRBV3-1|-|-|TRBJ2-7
TGTGCCAGCAGCCAAGAGTGGGAACTTACCTACGAGCAGTACTTC
CASSQEWELTYEQYF
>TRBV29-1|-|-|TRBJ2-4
TGCAGCGTTGAAGATGGGGCCGCGAGGGGGAACATTCAGTACTTC
CSVEDGAARGNIQYF
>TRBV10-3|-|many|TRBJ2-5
TGTGCCATCAGTGAGTTGGAGACCCAGTACTTC
CAISELETQYF
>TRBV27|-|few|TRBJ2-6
TGTGCCAGCAGTTCAGTACTTAATGGGGCCAACGTCCTGACTTTC
CASSSVLNGANVLTF
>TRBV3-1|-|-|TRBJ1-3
TGTGCCAGCAGCCTAACTGAATTCTCTGGAAACACCATATATTTT
CASSLTEFSGNTIYF
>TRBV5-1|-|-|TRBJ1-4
TGCGCCAGCAGCTTGGCAGGGACCCATGAAAAACTGTTTTTT
CASSLAGTHEKLFF
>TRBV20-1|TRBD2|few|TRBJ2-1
TGCAGTGCTAGAGGACTAGCGGGAGTGCTTGAGCAGTTCTTC
CSARGLAGVLEQFF
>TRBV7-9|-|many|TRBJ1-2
TGTGCCAGCAGCCCCACGGGGAACTATGGCTACACCTTC
CASSPTGNYGYTF
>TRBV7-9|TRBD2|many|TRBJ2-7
TGTGCCAGCAGCCCTAGGGGGACTAGCGGGACATACGAGCAGTACTTC
CASSPRGTSGTYEQYF
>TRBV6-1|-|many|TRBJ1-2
TGTGCCAGCAGGGACGGTACTAACTATGGCTACACCTTC
CASRDGTNYGYTF